Each of the 27 T cell receptor beta chains below was sequenced from the same sample in a study of OX40 agonist ivuxolimab in advanced cancers. Assay used: immunoSEQ multiplex PCR; TCRdb lists only in-frame clones, some missing. Among around 16,000 clones listed, about 77% were seen once. The starting material was CD4+ or CD8+ T cells sorted from blood, obtained in a trial of the OX40 agonist ivuxolimab. The receptors were sampled from an adult with an advanced solid tumor such as melanoma, head and neck, liver or kidney cancer.

This sequence joins TRBV7-9 and TRBJ2-1; the match to TRBD1 covers 7 bases. The J segment lost 4 bases and the V segment lost 4 bases, leaving 7 bases of the junction unmatched. The germline CDR1 and CDR2 sequences are SEHNR and FQNEAQ (reference sequence). The CDR3 covers 15 residues. The CDR3 DNA is TGTGCCAGCAGCTCAACCGGGACAGTATACAATGAGCAGTTCTTC. Amino acid sequence: CASSSTGTVYNEQFF.

A word on this clone: Other nucleotide sequences in the sample specify the same CDR3. The chain couples TRBV6-1 to TRBJ2-7, with 7 bases aligning to TRBD1. Germline V gives CDR1 MNHNS, CDR2 SASEGT. Losses at the gene ends were 7 bases for V and 0 bases for J; bases not matched to a gene: 12. The CDR3 loop spans 16 amino acids. The CDR3 reads CASTDLTGSGSYEQYF. The CDR3 DNA follows: TGTGCCAGCACTGATCTGACAGGGTCGGGCTCCTACGAGCAGTACTTC.

The chain uses TRBV6-5 and TRBJ1-2; no reliable D call. Germline V gene data show CDR1 as MNHEY and CDR2 as SVGAGI. V was shortened by 4 bases and J by 6 bases, with 15 bases between the two germline ends. The CDR3 is 14 amino acids. The CDR3 region is CASSSNFDLHGYTF. The CDR3, as DNA: TGTGCCAGCAGTTCCAATTTCGACCTCCATGGCTACACCTTC.

V usage is TRBV5-6 and J usage is TRBJ2-7, with 11 bases aligning to TRBD2. CDR3 length: 14 amino acids. CDR1 SGHDT and CDR2 YYEEEE come from the germline V gene. The V and J ends lost 4 bases and 2 bases, in that order; junction bases with no gene match: 2. The CDR3 coding sequence is TGTGCCAGCAGCCTTAGCGGGGGGGCCTACGAGCAGTACTTC. It translates to CASSLSGGAYEQYF.

The rearrangement links TRBV4-1 to TRBJ1-5, with 10 positions matching TRBD1. V lost 5 bases and J lost 7; bases outside the gene matches: 5. The germline V gene has CDR1 MGHRA and CDR2 YSYEKL. CDR3 length: 14 amino acids. The CDR3: CASSIRDRGQPQHF. The DNA of the CDR3 is TGCGCCAGCAGCATCCGGGACAGGGGACAGCCCCAGCATTTT.

This chain links TRBV4-3 with TRBJ2-5; TRBD2 agrees at 9 bases. V gave up 0 bases and J gave up 5 bases; unmatched junction bases: 13. The CDR3 runs 18 residues. Germline V gene data show CDR1 as LGHNA and CDR2 as YSLEER. Here the CDR3 reads CASSQDPPIAGGLETQYF. The CDR3 coding sequence is TGCGCCAGCAGCCAAGATCCTCCTATCGCGGGGGGGCTGGAGACCCAGTACTTC.

The chain has TRBV5-4 and TRBJ1-6, with 7 bases identical to TRBD1. The germline V gene encodes CDR1 SGHNT and CDR2 YYREEE (reference sequence). CDR3 length equals 16 residues. V was pared by 4 bases and J by 9 bases, with 13 bases of the junction left unmatched. The CDR3 is CASSQTGDRVISPLHF. CDR3 DNA sequence: TGTGCCAGCAGCCAGACTGGCGACAGGGTGATTTCACCCCTCCACTTT.

The V and J genes are TRBV6-5 and TRBJ2-3, with a tentative D call TRBD2 (7 bases). V was shortened by 6 bases and J by 7 bases, with 14 bases between the two germline ends. Germline V gives CDR1 MNHEY, CDR2 SVGAGI. CDR3 length: 13 amino acids. CDR3 amino acids: CASSQGGVNTQYF. The CDR3 DNA is TGTGCCAGCAGCCAAGGGGGGGTCAATACGCAGTATTTT.

Sample share makes this clone medium-sized. This sequence joins TRBV6-6 and TRBJ2-1, with a tentative D call TRBD2 (6 bases). Looked up from germline, CDR1 is MNHNY and CDR2 is SVGAGI (reference sequence). The CDR3 runs 15 residues. V lost 2 bases to trimming and J lost 8 bases, with 16 bases between them. CDR3 amino acids: CASSYLSGSLDEQFF. The CDR3 region has the DNA TGTGCCAGCAGTTACCTTAGCGGTAGTCTCGATGAGCAGTTCTTC.

This chain links TRBV9 with TRBJ2-3; the match to TRBD2 covers 10 bases. Trimming took 4 bases from V and 2 from J; bases not matched to a gene: 10. There are 17 residues in the CDR3. Germline CDR1 SGDLS, CDR2 YYNGEE. This CDR3 is CASSPLSGGAPTDTQYF. The CDR3 nucleotides read TGTGCCAGCAGCCCCCTCAGCGGGGGGGCCCCCACAGATACGCAGTATTTT.

This chain links TRBV6-7 with TRBJ1-2; D is possibly TRBD1 (5 bases). Being an ORF, TRBV6-7 has a function that is uncertain. Trimming removed 5 bases at V and 5 bases at J, with 18 bases between. There are 15 residues in the CDR3. CDR3 DNA: TGTGCCAGCAGTGCAGGGCTGGGGTTAGAATATGGCTACACCTTC. Translated, it gives CASSAGLGLEYGYTF.

V and J are TRBV6-6 and TRBJ1-6; D gene uncertain. The germline V gene encodes CDR1 MNHNY and CDR2 SVGAGI (reference sequence). The CDR3 length is 13 residues. Trimming cost V 7 bases and J 8 bases, with 12 bases left between them. The CDR3 coding sequence is TGTGCCAGCACTCAAGGGTACTATTCACCCCTCCACTTT. Translation: CASTQGYYSPLHF.

The J gene is TRBJ1-3, the V gene TRBV7-9; possibly TRBD1 for D (5 bases). CDR1 and CDR2 from the germline V gene are SEHNR and FQNEAQ (reference sequence). V lost 5 bases and J lost 4, with 18 bases in between. The CDR3 is 16 amino acids. The CDR3 region has the DNA TGTGCCAGCAGCCGTCTGACAGACCTCTACGGAAACACCATATATTTT. The encoded protein is CASSRLTDLYGNTIYF.

The chain is built from TRBV19 and TRBJ1-1; 7 nucleotides line up with TRBD1. The CDR3 length is 15 residues. V was clipped by 2 bases and J by 0 bases; unmatched bases: 3. Germline-derived CDR1 and CDR2 are LNHDA and SQIVND (reference sequence). CDR3 loop: CASSIQGDMNTEAFF. The CDR3 coding sequence is TGTGCCAGTAGTATACAGGGGGATATGAACACTGAAGCTTTCTTT.

This clone appeared once. CDR3 in DNA: TGTGCCAGCAGCTTAGACCCCGGGACCTCCTACGAGCAGTACTTC. Translated, it gives CASSLDPGTSYEQYF. V and J are TRBV11-3 and TRBJ2-7; D may match TRBD1 or TRBD2 (5 bases each). Trimming left V 0 bases short and J 0 bases short, with 9 bases between. The CDR3 runs to 15 residues. CDR1 and CDR2 from the germline V gene are SGHNT and YENEEA.

This chain connects TRBV11-1 to TRBJ2-7; D is possibly TRBD1 (6 bases). V was trimmed by 5 bases and J by 4 bases, leaving 15 bases between them. Germline CDR1 and CDR2: SGHAT and FQDESV (reference sequence). CDR3 length equals 14 residues. The CDR3 DNA sequence: TGTGCCAGCAGCCCTCCGGGACAAGCTTACGAGCAGTACTTC. This codes for CASSPPGQAYEQYF. Together with reference TRBV11-1 and TRBJ2-7, the CDR3 gives the full variable domain: EAEVAQSPRYKITEKSQAVAFWCDPISGHATLYWYRQILGQGPELLVQFQDESVVDDSQLPKDRFSAERLKGVDSTLKIQPAELGDSAMYLCASSPPGQAYEQYFGPGTRLTVT.

This clone occurred once. The chain carries TRBV13 and TRBJ2-3; no clear D gene. CDR3 length equals 12 residues. V was pared by 2 bases and J by 3 bases, with 3 bases between. Germline V gene data show CDR1 as PRHDT and CDR2 as FYEKMQ (reference sequence). DNA of the CDR3: TGTGCCAGCAGCTTAAGTACAGATACGCAGTATTTT. As protein: CASSLSTDTQYF.

The V and J genes are TRBV4-1 and TRBJ2-7; the D call may be TRBD1 or TRBD2 (7 bases each). Germline V gene data show CDR1 as MGHRA and CDR2 as YSYEKL. The V gene lost 5 bases and the J gene lost 4 bases, with 18 bases spanning the gap. The CDR3 loop spans 15 amino acids. The CDR3 loop reads CASSASGSRGYEQYF. Written as DNA, the CDR3 is TGCGCCAGCAGCGCTAGCGGTAGCAGGGGGTACGAGCAGTACTTC.

The chain has TRBV28 and TRBJ1-1; D not resolved. The CDR3 is 13 amino acids. The germline V gene encodes CDR1 MDHEN and CDR2 SYDVKM. V was cut by 2 bases and J by 7 bases, with 11 bases left in between. CDR3 amino acids: CASSLTTEIEAFF. In nucleotides, the CDR3 is TGTGCCAGCAGTTTAACAACAGAGATTGAAGCTTTCTTT.

This clone was seen a few times. V and J are TRBV4-2 and TRBJ2-5; a possible D gene is TRBD2 (5 bases). V lost 1 base and J lost 5, with 11 bases in between. The germline gives CDR1 LGHNA, CDR2 YNFKEQ. The CDR3 is 14 amino acids. The CDR3 nucleotides are TGTGCCAGCAGCCAAGGGGGTGGCGGGGAGACCCAGTACTTC. It codes for CASSQGGGGETQYF.

The rearrangement uses TRBV5-7 and TRBJ2-5, with a weak D call TRBD2 (6 bases). TRBV5-7 is assigned to the ORF class and has an uncertain function. The CDR3 is 14 residues long. V gave up 0 bases and J gave up 2 bases, with 8 bases separating them. The CDR3 region has the DNA TGTGCCAGCAGCTTGGGGGGGGATCAAGAGACCCAGTACTTC. Protein: CASSLGGDQETQYF.

The rearrangement joins TRBV2 to TRBJ2-1; D may be TRBD2 (6 bases). V shed 2 bases and J shed 8 bases, with 10 bases lying between them. Germline V gene sequence: CDR1 SNHLY, CDR2 FYNNEI. The CDR3 runs 13 residues. This CDR3 is CASSERGLDEQFF. For the CDR3, the DNA is TGTGCCAGCAGTGAACGGGGGTTGGATGAGCAGTTCTTC. The full variable domain, rest sourced from reference TRBV2 and TRBJ2-1, is EPEVTQTPSHQVTQMGQEVILRCVPISNHLYFYWYRQILGQKVEFLVSFYNNEISEKSEIFDDQFSVERPDGSNFTLKIRSTKLEDSAMYFCASSERGLDEQFFGPGTRLTVL.

The chain couples TRBV5-1 to TRBJ2-2; the match to TRBD1 covers 7 bases. The CDR3 runs 16 residues. Germline loops: CDR1 SGHRS, CDR2 YFSETQ. V was clipped by 4 bases and J by 7 bases; unmatched bases: 13. CDR3 sequence (DNA): TGCGCCAGCAGCACGTCCGGGACAGCGAAGGGCGGGGAGCTGTTTTTT. It yields the protein CASSTSGTAKGGELFF.

The J gene is TRBJ1-5, the V gene TRBV7-3; TRBD1 aligns across 7 bases. Germline V gives CDR1 SGHTA, CDR2 FQGTGA. The CDR3 consists of 15 residues. V lost 3 bases and J lost 7; bases outside the gene matches: 9. CDR3 sequence (DNA): TGTGCCAGCAGCTTGCACCGGGACAGAGGGCAGCCCCAGCATTTT. It yields the protein CASSLHRDRGQPQHF. Based on the CDR3 plus reference TRBV7-3 and TRBJ1-5, the full variable domain is GAGVSQTPSNKVTEKGKYVELRCDPISGHTALYWYRQSLGQGPEFLIYFQGTGAADDSGLPNDRFFAVRPEGSVSTLKIQRTERGDSAVYLCASSLHRDRGQPQHFGDGTRLSIL.

The chain uses TRBV6-1 and TRBJ2-1; 10 bases map to TRBD1. V dropped 4 bases and J dropped 2; count of bases not matched to a gene: 2. Germline V lookup: CDR1 MNHNS, CDR2 SASEGT. CDR3 length equals 15 residues. The CDR3, as DNA: TGTGCCAGCAGTGCCGGACAGGGGGCCTACAATGAGCAGTTCTTC. Translated, it gives CASSAGQGAYNEQFF.

This clone has only one observation. The V and J genes are TRBV30 and TRBJ2-1; D assignment may be TRBD1 or TRBD2 (5 bases each). The V and J ends lost 2 bases and 8 bases respectively, with 22 bases between them. The CDR3 has 16 amino acids. Germline CDR1 reads GTSNPN; CDR2 reads SVGIG (reference sequence). For the CDR3, the DNA is TGTGCCTGGAGTCCTTCCTTCGTAGGGGTGGGGGATGAGCAGTTCTTC. This codes for CAWSPSFVGVGDEQFF.

Note on this clone: The junction differs from germline at one of its ends, possibly a read error. CDR3 protein: CASSSTNQPQHF. CDR3 bases: TGTGCCAGCAGTTCCACGAATCAGCCCCAGCATTTT. The rearrangement uses TRBV10-3 and TRBJ1-5, with D unclear. The CDR3 has 12 residues. Germline V gene sequence: CDR1 ENHRY, CDR2 SYGVKD.